The 15 T cell receptor beta chains listed next were all sequenced from one sample in a study of shared clonotypes between healthy human individuals. Using immunoSEQ multiplex PCR, the repertoire was profiled, and TCRdb retains in-frame clones only, with some absent. Of about 490,000 clones listed, around 85% were seen once; the top ten hold 9.5% to 15%. The sequenced material came from PBMCs. All receptors come from a middle-aged woman in good health. Some clones in this sample may be carry-over from other donors' samples.

CDR3 bases: TGTGCCATCAGTGAGTCGATTCAGGGGGCGATCGGGGAGCTGTTTTTT. The encoded protein is CAISESIQGAIGELFF. The V call is TRBV10-3, the J call TRBJ2-2; 8 bases align to TRBD1. The germline gives CDR1 ENHRY, CDR2 SYGVKD. The CDR3 contains 16 residues. V gave up 0 bases and J gave up 7 bases; unmatched junction bases: 7.

The rearrangement links TRBV14 to TRBJ2-7; D remains ambiguous. CDR1 is SGHDN and CDR2 is FVKESK in the germline V gene. The V and J ends lost 3 bases and 4 bases respectively, with 13 bases between them. There are 14 residues in the CDR3. CDR3 loop: CASSHPGNWYEQYF. The CDR3 region has the DNA TGTGCCAGCAGCCACCCAGGAAATTGGTACGAGCAGTACTTC.

Turning to this clone: A far larger clone is one base from this, pointing to a likely read error. The V and J genes are TRBV6-1 and TRBJ2-5, with D unresolved. The DNA matches TRBJ2-7 better at its end, which makes the J call doubtful. This CDR3 region has 13 residues. The germline V gene has CDR1 MNHNS and CDR2 SASEGT. CDR3 region: CASRSLGDHEQYF. The CDR3 DNA is TGTGCCAGCAGAAGCCTTGGAGACCACGAGCAGTACTTC.

The chain recombines TRBV29-1 with TRBJ2-1; possibly TRBD1 or TRBD2 for D (5 bases each). CDR3 length equals 15 residues. Germline CDR1 SQVTM, CDR2 ANQGSEA. Trimming removed 5 bases at V and 5 bases at J, with 19 bases between. The CDR3 spells CSVRQSWGSNNEQFF. CDR3 bases: TGCAGCGTTCGACAGTCATGGGGGTCAAACAATGAGCAGTTCTTC.

The gene calls are TRBV5-1 and TRBJ2-1; 9 bases are a match to TRBD2. The germline CDR1 and CDR2 sequences are SGHRS and YFSETQ. This CDR3 has 16 amino acids. The junction had 6 bases not matched to a gene; V was cut back by 3 bases and J by 2 bases. CDR3 sequence (DNA): TGCGCCAGCAGCTATCAAGCGGGAGGTGCCTACAATGAGCAGTTCTTC. It translates to CASSYQAGGAYNEQFF.

The CDR3 coding sequence is TGTGCCAGCAGCCAAAACTCGGGCAGGGGAGCCAAAAACATTCAGTACTTC. It codes for CASSQNSGRGAKNIQYF. This chain joins TRBV4-2 and TRBJ2-4; D possibly corresponds to TRBD1 (6 bases). Germline-derived CDR1 and CDR2 are LGHNA and YNFKEQ. CDR3 length: 17 amino acids. Trimming left V 2 bases short and J 0 bases short, with 14 bases between.

The chain uses TRBV5-1 and TRBJ1-2; 8 bases line up with TRBD1. Per germline, CDR1 SGHRS and CDR2 YFSETQ. V trimming: 1 base; J trimming: 4 bases; junction bases outside the gene matches: 3. This CDR3 has 14 residues. CDR3 in DNA: TGCGCCAGCAGCTTGTGGGGACAGGCCTATGGCTACACCTTC. As protein: CASSLWGQAYGYTF.

On this clone: The same CDR3 is also encoded by other DNA sequences in this sample. The chain employs TRBV10-2 and TRBJ2-7; unclear D gene. V was clipped by 3 bases and J by 2 bases, with 5 bases between them. This CDR3 contains 12 residues. Germline CDR1 WSHSY, CDR2 SAAADI. CDR3 DNA sequence: TGCGCCAGCAGTGAATCCCCCTACGAGCAGTACTTC. Translation gives CASSESPYEQYF.

The chain couples TRBV11-1 to TRBJ2-1; perhaps TRBD1 as D (6 bases). Trimming removed 1 base at V and 9 bases at J, with 13 bases between. Germline V CDR1 and CDR2: SGHAT, FQDESV (reference sequence). The CDR3 is 14 amino acids. The CDR3: CASSLEQGLGEQFF. CDR3 coding DNA: TGTGCCAGCAGCTTAGAGCAGGGGCTGGGTGAGCAGTTCTTC.

The chain recombines TRBV4-1 with TRBJ2-5; 14 positions agree with TRBD2. Losses at the gene ends were 4 bases for V and 4 bases for J; bases not matched to a gene: 8. This CDR3 has 17 residues. CDR1 is MGHRA, CDR2 YSYEKL, per germline. The CDR3 sequence: CASSRGTSGSRAETQYF. CDR3 bases: TGCGCCAGCAGCCGAGGGACTAGCGGGAGTAGGGCAGAGACCCAGTACTTC.

This clone was found a few times. The rearrangement uses TRBV6-5 and TRBJ1-5; D gene unclear. The germline V gene encodes CDR1 MNHEY and CDR2 SVGAGI. This CDR3 comprises 14 residues. The V gene lost 8 bases and the J gene lost 1 base, with 12 bases spanning the gap. The CDR3 spells CASVGALSNQPQHF. The DNA for the CDR3 is TGTGCCAGCGTCGGCGCCTTGAGCAATCAGCCCCAGCATTTT.

Notes on this clone: A far larger clone is only one base removed, so a read error is likely. This sequence joins TRBV5-1 and TRBJ1-4; no clear D. Germline-derived CDR1 and CDR2 are SGHRS and YFSETQ. Trimming removed 4 bases from V and 6 bases from J, with 13 bases in between. This CDR3 has 14 residues. This CDR3 reads CASSPSGGHEKLFF. CDR3 bases: TGCGCCAGCAGCCCCTCCGGAGGGCATGAAAAACTGTTTTTT.

The J gene is TRBJ2-7, the V gene TRBV10-3; 10 bases fit TRBD2. The CDR3 covers 14 residues. The trim removed 7 bases at V and 2 bases at J, leaving 5 bases unmatched. Per the germline V gene, CDR1 is ENHRY and CDR2 is SYGVKD. This chain's CDR3 is CAITSSGSAYEQYF. The CDR3, as DNA: TGTGCCATCACCTCTAGCGGGAGCGCCTACGAGCAGTACTTC.

With regard to this clone: A far larger clone is off by one base, so a read error is likely. This chain uses TRBV10-3 with TRBJ1-3; D not certain. Germline values: CDR1 ENHRY, CDR2 SYGVKD. This CDR3 is built from 14 residues. The chain's CDR3 is CAISSPSSGNIIYF. The CDR3 DNA reads as TGTGCCATCAGCTCGCCCAGCTCTGGAAACATCATATATTTT.

This rearrangement joins TRBV1 to TRBJ2-3; TRBD2, the D gene given by the table, was not confirmed from the DNA. TRBV1 is marked as a pseudogene. The CDR3 length is 16 residues. The CDR3 DNA sequence: TGCACCAGGGGGTTAGCGGGGGGCACTAGCACAGATACGCAGTATTTT. It specifies CTRGLAGGTSTDTQYF.